Below, 22 T cell receptor beta chains from the same sample are listed, as sequenced in a study of OX40 agonist ivuxolimab in advanced cancers. Sequenced by immunoSEQ multiplex PCR; TCRdb stores in-frame clones only, minus some. This table holds 65,000 to 95,000 clones, around 88% found once. The sequencing here drew on CD4+ or CD8+ T cells sorted from blood, taken in a trial of the OX40 agonist ivuxolimab. The origin of the receptors is an adult with an advanced solid tumor such as melanoma, head and neck, liver or kidney cancer.

The CDR3 loop reads CASSYDSNQPQHF. In DNA form, the CDR3 reads TGTGCCAGCAGTTACGACAGTAATCAGCCCCAGCATTTT. The chain carries TRBV6-5 and TRBJ1-5; D is possibly TRBD1 (5 bases). The CDR3 runs to 13 residues. V dropped 2 bases and J dropped 4 bases, with 6 bases sitting between them. Germline V CDR1 and CDR2: MNHEY, SVGAGI.

The J gene is TRBJ2-5, the V gene TRBV20-1; D unclear. V lost 8 bases, J lost 4 bases, and 11 bases lay in between. CDR3 length equals 11 residues. Germline V gene data show CDR1 as DFQATT and CDR2 as SNEGSKA (reference sequence). The CDR3, as DNA: TGCAGTACCGACGAGAGAGAGACCCAGTACTTC. Translation gives CSTDERETQYF.

The table lists this clone with a count of one. The V call is TRBV6-1, the J call TRBJ2-7; weak D call: TRBD2 (6 bases). Germline V gene lookup returns CDR1 MNHNS and CDR2 SASEGT. The CDR3 runs to 13 residues. The V gene lost 7 bases and the J gene lost 12 bases, with 22 bases spanning the gap. The chain's CDR3 is CASIGGTFFTPYF. CDR3 sequence (DNA): TGTGCCAGCATAGGCGGGACCTTCTTTACCCCGTACTTC.

The chain has TRBV7-2 and TRBJ1-4, with TRBD1 as a possible D gene (5 bases). Trimming took 3 bases from V and 3 from J, leaving 11 bases between them. The CDR3 covers 15 residues. Germline CDR1 SGHTA, CDR2 FQGNSA. The CDR3 region is CASSFSTGANEKLFF. The CDR3 DNA is TGTGCCAGCAGCTTCTCAACAGGTGCTAATGAAAAACTGTTTTTT.

The chain recombines TRBV7-9 with TRBJ2-5; 14 nucleotides line up with TRBD2. V was pared by 5 bases and J by 0 bases, with 8 bases of the junction left unmatched. The length of the CDR3 is 18 residues. CDR1 SEHNR and CDR2 FQNEAQ come from the germline V gene (reference sequence). Here the CDR3 DNA reads TGTGCCAGCAGCCCGGGACTAGCGGGAGTGGGGTACCAAGAGACCCAGTACTTC. It specifies CASSPGLAGVGYQETQYF.

V and J are TRBV7-2 and TRBJ2-1; TRBD2 matches 14 bases. The CDR3 consists of 14 residues. Germline values: CDR1 SGHTA, CDR2 FQGNSA. Germline trimming cut 3 bases from V and 9 bases from J; bases unmatched to any gene: 1. The CDR3 loop is CASSLGLAGVEQFF. CDR3 nucleotides: TGTGCCAGCAGCTTGGGACTAGCGGGAGTTGAGCAGTTCTTC.

This chain connects TRBV19 to TRBJ2-3, with no clear D. Looked up from germline, CDR1 is LNHDA and CDR2 is SQIVND (reference sequence). The CDR3 contains 13 residues. V was pared by 4 bases and J by 2 bases, with 7 bases between. As DNA, the CDR3 is TGTGCCAGTAGTACCGAAATCACAGATACGCAGTATTTT. This translates into CASSTEITDTQYF.

This chain joins TRBV5-4 and TRBJ2-2; 9 nucleotides agree with TRBD2. Germline V gene sequence: CDR1 SGHNT, CDR2 YYREEE (reference sequence). The ends lost 3 bases at V and 3 bases at J; junction bases unmatched: 3. The CDR3 is 15 amino acids. The DNA for the CDR3 is TGTGCCAGCAGCTCGGGACTAGCAGACACCGGGGAGCTGTTTTTT. The encoded protein is CASSSGLADTGELFF.

This chain joins TRBV4-3 and TRBJ2-5; D perhaps matches TRBD1 (5 bases). Germline lookup yields CDR1 LGHNA and CDR2 YSLEER. V lost 0 bases, J lost 4 bases, and 9 bases lay in between. This CDR3 comprises 14 residues. CDR3 region: CASSQEGRVETQYF. The DNA for the CDR3 is TGCGCCAGCAGCCAAGAGGGCAGGGTAGAGACCCAGTACTTC.

This clone is a singleton in its sample. V usage is TRBV29-1 and J usage is TRBJ2-1; tentatively, D is TRBD1 (5 bases). The V gene's germline CDR1 is SQVTM and CDR2 ANQGSEA. The CDR3 sequence is 13 residues long. V lost 6 bases to trimming and J lost 7 bases, with 16 bases between them. CDR3 region: CSVPSQGMNEQFF. The DNA of the CDR3 is TGCAGCGTCCCCTCGCAGGGCATGAATGAGCAGTTCTTC.

This chain connects TRBV7-2 to TRBJ2-1; 8 bases match TRBD1. The J segment lost 2 bases and the V segment lost 5 bases, leaving 11 bases of the junction unmatched. The CDR3 consists of 17 residues. The germline V gene encodes CDR1 SGHTA and CDR2 FQGNSA. This chain's CDR3 is CASSPRTGKPPYNEQFF. CDR3 DNA sequence: TGTGCCAGCAGCCCCCGGACAGGGAAGCCCCCCTACAATGAGCAGTTCTTC.

V usage is TRBV28 and J usage is TRBJ1-4; D is unresolved. Germline V gives CDR1 MDHEN, CDR2 SYDVKM. V was pared by 6 bases and J by 4 bases, with 18 bases between. This CDR3 has 16 residues. For the CDR3, the DNA is TGTGCCAGCAGATTAGCGTCCGGGAGCTTTAATGAAAAACTGTTTTTT. The encoded protein is CASRLASGSFNEKLFF.

The rearrangement links TRBV19 to TRBJ2-1; 7 bases are shared with TRBD2. J lost 7 bases, V lost 5 bases, and 11 bases had no gene match. The CDR3 is 15 amino acids. Germline-derived CDR1 and CDR2 are LNHDA and SQIVND (reference sequence). The chain's CDR3 is CASSLLGGRYNEQFF. In DNA form, the CDR3 reads TGTGCCAGTAGTCTCCTTGGCGGGAGATATAATGAGCAGTTCTTC.

Concerning this clone: Compared with germline, one end of the junction differs, possibly owing to a read error. This sequence joins TRBV11-2 and TRBJ1-4; 9 nucleotides align to TRBD1. Germline CDR1 and CDR2: SGHAT and FQNNGV. This CDR3 has 16 residues. CDR3 amino acids: CVSSAGQGTTNEKLFF. The CDR3 coding sequence is TGTGTCAGCAGCGCGGGACAGGGAACAACTAATGAAAAACTGTTTTTT.

The chain is built from TRBV7-2 and TRBJ2-1; TRBD2 matches at 9 bases. Germline CDR1 reads SGHTA; CDR2 reads FQGNSA. The length of the CDR3 is 15 residues. V lost 5 bases to trimming and J lost 11 bases; unmatched junction nucleotides: 13. This chain's CDR3 is CASSQVAAGGPQQFF. DNA of the CDR3: TGTGCCAGCAGCCAGGTGGCGGCGGGAGGGCCGCAGCAGTTCTTC.

This clone was recorded once. The V and J genes are TRBV2 and TRBJ2-7; D is perhaps TRBD1 (5 bases). There are 14 residues in the CDR3. The V gene's germline CDR1 is SNHLY and CDR2 FYNNEI. The ends were cut back, 7 bases at V and 0 bases at J, with 13 bases in the middle. The CDR3 region is CASKTAGFSYEQYF. For the CDR3, the DNA is TGTGCCAGCAAAACTGCAGGGTTCTCCTACGAGCAGTACTTC. The whole variable domain, remainder taken from reference TRBV2 and TRBJ2-7, is EPEVTQTPSHQVTQMGQEVILRCVPISNHLYFYWYRQILGQKVEFLVSFYNNEISEKSEIFDDQFSVERPDGSNFTLKIRSTKLEDSAMYFCASKTAGFSYEQYFGPGTRLTVT.

V and J are TRBV30 and TRBJ2-2; no definite D call. CDR3 length: 10 residues. Trimming cost V 1 base and J 7 bases, with 1 base left between them. The germline V gene encodes CDR1 GTSNPN and CDR2 SVGIG (reference sequence). CDR3 protein: CAWSGGELFF. In DNA, the CDR3 is TGTGCCTGGAGTGGCGGGGAGCTGTTTTTT.

The chain joins TRBV19 to TRBJ2-7, with TRBD2 identical over 7 bases. J was trimmed by 2 bases and V by 2 bases; bases with no gene match: 3. This CDR3 has 14 residues. Germline CDR1 reads LNHDA; CDR2 reads SQIVND (reference sequence). CDR3 sequence reads: CASSIQGGAYEQYF. In DNA, the CDR3 is TGTGCCAGTAGTATACAGGGAGGGGCCTACGAGCAGTACTTC.

Details on this clone: The sample contains more than one DNA sequence encoding this CDR3. The chain is built from TRBV29-1 and TRBJ1-2; D gene uncertain. The CDR3 consists of 11 residues. Germline CDR1 reads SQVTM; CDR2 reads ANQGSEA. With 6 bases removed from V and 4 bases from J, the gap between germline ends came to 9 bases. The CDR3 protein is CSVDYGYGYTF. The DNA for the CDR3 is TGCAGCGTAGACTACGGCTATGGCTACACCTTC.

The rearrangement links TRBV28 to TRBJ1-5, with 9 bases that match TRBD1. The CDR3 is 15 residues long. The germline gives CDR1 MDHEN, CDR2 SYDVKM. Trimming removed 8 bases from V and 6 bases from J; junction bases left unmatched: 11. Written as DNA, the CDR3 is TGTGCCAGCGGACAGGGGCCGCCTAGGACTCAGCCCCAGCATTTT. Protein product: CASGQGPPRTQPQHF. The entire variable domain, with the rest obtained from reference TRBV28 and TRBJ1-5, is as follows: DVKVTQSSRYLVKRTGEKVFLECVQDMDHENMFWYRQDPGLGLRLIYFSYDVKMKEKGDIPEGYSVSREKKERFSLILESASTNQTSMYLCASGQGPPRTQPQHFGDGTRLSIL.

The chain combines TRBV7-6 with TRBJ2-3; the match to TRBD2 covers 10 bases. V trimming: 5 bases; J trimming: 0 bases; junction bases outside the gene matches: 5. Germline CDR1 reads SGHVS; CDR2 reads FNYEAQ. This CDR3 has 16 residues. The CDR3 loop is CASSPKTSGSTDTQYF. DNA of the CDR3: TGTGCCAGCAGCCCCAAGACTAGCGGGAGCACAGATACGCAGTATTTT.

This clone was detected once. Germline and junction disagree at one end, which may indicate a read error. The chain carries TRBV5-4 and TRBJ1-2, with D possibly TRBD1 on 6 matching bases. CDR3 length: 13 amino acids. Germline lookup yields CDR1 SGHNT and CDR2 YYREEE (reference sequence). CDR3 bases: TGTGCCAGCAGCACAGGGACCGACTATGGCCACACCTTC. The encoded protein is CASSTGTDYGHTF.